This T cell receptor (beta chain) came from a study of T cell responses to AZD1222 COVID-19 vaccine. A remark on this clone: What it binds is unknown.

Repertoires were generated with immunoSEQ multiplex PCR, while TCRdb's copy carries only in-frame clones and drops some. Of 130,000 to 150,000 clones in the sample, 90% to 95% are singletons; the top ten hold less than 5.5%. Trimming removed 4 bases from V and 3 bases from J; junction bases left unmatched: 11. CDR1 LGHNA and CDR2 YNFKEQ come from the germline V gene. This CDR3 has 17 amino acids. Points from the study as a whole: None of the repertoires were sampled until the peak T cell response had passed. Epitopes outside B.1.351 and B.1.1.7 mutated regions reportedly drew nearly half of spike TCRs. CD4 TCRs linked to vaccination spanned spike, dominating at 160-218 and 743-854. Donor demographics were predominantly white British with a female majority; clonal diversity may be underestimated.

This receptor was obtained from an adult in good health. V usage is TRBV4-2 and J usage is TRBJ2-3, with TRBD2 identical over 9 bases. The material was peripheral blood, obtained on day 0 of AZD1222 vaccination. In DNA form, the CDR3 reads TGTGCCAGCAGCCCGATAGCGGGAGAAGGGCGGACAGATACGCAGTATTTT. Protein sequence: CASSPIAGEGRTDTQYF.